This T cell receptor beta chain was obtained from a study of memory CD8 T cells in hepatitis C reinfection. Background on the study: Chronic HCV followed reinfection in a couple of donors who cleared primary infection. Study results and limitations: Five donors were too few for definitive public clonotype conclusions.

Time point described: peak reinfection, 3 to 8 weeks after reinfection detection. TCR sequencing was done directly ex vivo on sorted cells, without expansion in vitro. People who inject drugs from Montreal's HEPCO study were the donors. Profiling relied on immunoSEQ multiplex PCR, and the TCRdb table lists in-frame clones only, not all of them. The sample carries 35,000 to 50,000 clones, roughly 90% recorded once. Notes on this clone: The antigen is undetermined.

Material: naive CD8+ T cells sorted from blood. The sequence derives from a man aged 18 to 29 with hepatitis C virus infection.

The CDR3 DNA reads TGTGCCAGCAGCTCCCGCTTAGGAGAGCGGGGGGTAGGCGAGCAGTACTTC. This gives the protein CASSSRLGERGVGEQYF. The rearrangement uses TRBV11-1 and TRBJ2-5, with 9 positions matching TRBD2. The tail of the sequence fits TRBJ2-7 better, so the J call may be wrong. CDR3 length: 17 amino acids. CDR1 and CDR2 (germline): SGHAT, FQDESV (reference sequence).